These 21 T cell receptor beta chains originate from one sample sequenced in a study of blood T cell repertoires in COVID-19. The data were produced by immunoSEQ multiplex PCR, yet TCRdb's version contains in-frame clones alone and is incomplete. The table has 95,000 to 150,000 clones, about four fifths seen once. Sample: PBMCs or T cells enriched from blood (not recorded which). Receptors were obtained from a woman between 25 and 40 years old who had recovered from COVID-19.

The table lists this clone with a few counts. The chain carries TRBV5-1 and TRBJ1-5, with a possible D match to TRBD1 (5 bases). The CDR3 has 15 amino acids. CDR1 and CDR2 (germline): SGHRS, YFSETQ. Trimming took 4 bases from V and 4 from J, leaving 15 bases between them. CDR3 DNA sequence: TGCGCCAGCAGCCAGGTCGGGGGTCCTAATCAGCCCCAGCATTTT. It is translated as CASSQVGGPNQPQHF.

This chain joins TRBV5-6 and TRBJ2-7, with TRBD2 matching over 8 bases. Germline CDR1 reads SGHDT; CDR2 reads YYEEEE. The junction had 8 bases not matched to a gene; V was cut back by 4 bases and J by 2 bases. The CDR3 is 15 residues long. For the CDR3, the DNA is TGTGCCAGCAGCCTTGGCGGCGGGAGGACCTACGAGCAGTACTTC. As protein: CASSLGGGRTYEQYF.

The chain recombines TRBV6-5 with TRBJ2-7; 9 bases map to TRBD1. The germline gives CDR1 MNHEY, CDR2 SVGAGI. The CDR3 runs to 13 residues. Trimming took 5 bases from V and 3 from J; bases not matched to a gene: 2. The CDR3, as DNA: TGTGCCAGCAGTCGGGACAGGGACTACGAGCAGTACTTC. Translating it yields CASSRDRDYEQYF.

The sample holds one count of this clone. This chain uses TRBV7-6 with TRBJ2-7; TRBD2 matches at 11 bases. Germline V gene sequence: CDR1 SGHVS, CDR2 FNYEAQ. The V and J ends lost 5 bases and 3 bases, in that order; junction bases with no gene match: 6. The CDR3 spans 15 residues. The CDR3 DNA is TGTGCCAGCAGCCGGGGACTAGCGGTTAGCTACGAGCAGTACTTC. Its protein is CASSRGLAVSYEQYF.

The CDR3 protein is CASSSPVLETQYF. Written as DNA, the CDR3 is TGTGCCAGCAGTTCCCCAGTTTTGGAGACCCAGTACTTC. J is TRBJ2-5 and V is TRBV6-5; D uncertain. The CDR3 totals 13 residues. Deletions cut 4 bases from V and 5 bases from J, with 11 bases between. CDR1 is MNHEY and CDR2 is SVGAGI in the germline V gene.

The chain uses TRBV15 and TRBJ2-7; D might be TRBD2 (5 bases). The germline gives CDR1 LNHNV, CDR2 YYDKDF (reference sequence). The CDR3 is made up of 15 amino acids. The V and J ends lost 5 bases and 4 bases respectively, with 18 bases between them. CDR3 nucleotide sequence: TGTGCCACCAGCCGTGGTCGCGACGGAGGATACGAGCAGTACTTC. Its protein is CATSRGRDGGYEQYF.

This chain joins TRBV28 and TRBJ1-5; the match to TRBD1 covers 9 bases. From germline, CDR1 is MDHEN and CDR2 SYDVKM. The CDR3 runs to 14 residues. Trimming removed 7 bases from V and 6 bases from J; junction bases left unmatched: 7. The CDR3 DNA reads TGTGCCAGCACGCACAGGGGGCAAATTCAGCCCCAGCATTTT. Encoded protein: CASTHRGQIQPQHF. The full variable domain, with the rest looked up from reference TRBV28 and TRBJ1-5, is DVKVTQSSRYLVKRTGEKVFLECVQDMDHENMFWYRQDPGLGLRLIYFSYDVKMKEKGDIPEGYSVSREKKERFSLILESASTNQTSMYLCASTHRGQIQPQHFGDGTRLSIL.

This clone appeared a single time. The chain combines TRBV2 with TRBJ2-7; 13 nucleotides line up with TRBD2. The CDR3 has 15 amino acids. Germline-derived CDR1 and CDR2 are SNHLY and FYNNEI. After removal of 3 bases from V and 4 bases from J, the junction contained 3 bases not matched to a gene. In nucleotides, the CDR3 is TGTGCCAGCAGTGAGACTAGCGGGAGGAGGTACGAGCAGTACTTC. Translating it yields CASSETSGRRYEQYF.

This CDR3 reads CASSDKRGGPSNQPQHF. Here the CDR3 DNA reads TGTGCCAGCAGTGACAAGAGGGGAGGTCCGAGCAATCAGCCCCAGCATTTT. V gene TRBV6-1 combines with J gene TRBJ1-5; D may be TRBD1 (5 bases). The CDR3 has 17 amino acids. Per the germline V gene, CDR1 is MNHNS and CDR2 is SASEGT. The V end was cut by 3 bases, the J end by 1 base, with 16 bases between.

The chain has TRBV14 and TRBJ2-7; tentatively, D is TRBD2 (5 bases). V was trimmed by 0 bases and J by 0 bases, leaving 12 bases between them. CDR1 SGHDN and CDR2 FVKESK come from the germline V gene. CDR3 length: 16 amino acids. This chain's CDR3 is CASSQDLAISSYEQYF. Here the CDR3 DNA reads TGTGCCAGCAGCCAAGATTTAGCGATAAGCTCCTACGAGCAGTACTTC.

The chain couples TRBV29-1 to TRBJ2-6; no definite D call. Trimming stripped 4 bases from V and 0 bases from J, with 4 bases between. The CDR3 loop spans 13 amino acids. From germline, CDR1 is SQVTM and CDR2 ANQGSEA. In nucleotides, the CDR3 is TGCAGCGTTGGAGTCTCTGGGGCCAACGTCCTGACTTTC. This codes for CSVGVSGANVLTF. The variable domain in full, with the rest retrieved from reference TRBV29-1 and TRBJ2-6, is SAVISQKPSRDICQRGTSLTIQCQVDSQVTMMFWYRQQPGQSLTLIATANQGSEATYESGFVIDKFPISRPNLTFSTLTVSNMSPEDSSIYLCSVGVSGANVLTFGAGSRLTVL.

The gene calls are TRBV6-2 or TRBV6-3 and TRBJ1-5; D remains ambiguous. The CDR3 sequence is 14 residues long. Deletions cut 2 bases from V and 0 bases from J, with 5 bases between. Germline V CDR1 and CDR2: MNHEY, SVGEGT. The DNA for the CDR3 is TGTGCCAGCAGTTACACAGATAGCAATCAGCCCCAGCATTTT. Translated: CASSYTDSNQPQHF.

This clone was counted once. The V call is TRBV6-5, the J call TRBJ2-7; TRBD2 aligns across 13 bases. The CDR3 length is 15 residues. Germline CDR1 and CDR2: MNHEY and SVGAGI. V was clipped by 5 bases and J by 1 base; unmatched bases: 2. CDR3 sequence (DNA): TGTGCCAGCAGTCCGGGACTAGCGGGATCCTACGAGCAGTACTTC. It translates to CASSPGLAGSYEQYF.

The CDR3 spells CASSLISPEAFF. For the CDR3, the DNA is TGTGCCAGCAGCTTAATCTCCCCTGAAGCTTTCTTT. V is TRBV11-2 and J is TRBJ1-1; D gene uncertain. Between the trimmed V and J ends, which lost 2 bases and 6 bases, there was a span of 7 bases. This CDR3 spans 12 amino acids. The germline CDR1 and CDR2 sequences are SGHAT and FQNNGV.

This chain's CDR3 is CASSLSTSGSRGGELFF. The CDR3 DNA reads TGTGCCAGCAGCCTATCGACTAGCGGGAGTCGGGGCGGGGAGCTGTTTTTT. The chain uses TRBV7-8 and TRBJ2-2; 12 nucleotides match TRBD2. V was clipped by 5 bases and J by 7 bases; unmatched bases: 11. The CDR3 sequence is 17 residues long. CDR1 SGHVS and CDR2 FQNEAQ come from the germline V gene.

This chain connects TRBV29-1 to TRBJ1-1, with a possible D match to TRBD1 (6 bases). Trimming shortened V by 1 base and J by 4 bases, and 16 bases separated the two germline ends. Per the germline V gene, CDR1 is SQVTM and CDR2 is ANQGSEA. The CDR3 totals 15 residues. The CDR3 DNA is TGCAGCGTTGAAGGAGGGAGGGTCAGGGGCACTGAAGCTTTCTTT. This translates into CSVEGGRVRGTEAFF.

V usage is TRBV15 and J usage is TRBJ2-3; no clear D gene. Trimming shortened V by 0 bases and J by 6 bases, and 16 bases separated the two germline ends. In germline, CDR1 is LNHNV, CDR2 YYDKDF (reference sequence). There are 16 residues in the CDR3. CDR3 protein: CATSRDLPSWADTQYF. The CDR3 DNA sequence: TGTGCCACCAGCAGAGATCTTCCATCTTGGGCTGATACGCAGTATTTT.

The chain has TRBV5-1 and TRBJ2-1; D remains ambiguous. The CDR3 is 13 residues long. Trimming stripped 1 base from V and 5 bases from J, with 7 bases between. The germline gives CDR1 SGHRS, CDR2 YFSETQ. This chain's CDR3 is CASSLSPNNEQFF. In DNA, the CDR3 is TGCGCCAGCAGCTTGTCCCCCAACAATGAGCAGTTCTTC.

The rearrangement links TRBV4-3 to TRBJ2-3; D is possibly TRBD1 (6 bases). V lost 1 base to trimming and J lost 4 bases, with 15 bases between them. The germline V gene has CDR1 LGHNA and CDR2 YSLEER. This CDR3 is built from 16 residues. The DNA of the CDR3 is TGCGCCAGCAGCCAAGGGTCAGGGGCGAGGGCAGATACGCAGTATTTT. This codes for CASSQGSGARADTQYF.

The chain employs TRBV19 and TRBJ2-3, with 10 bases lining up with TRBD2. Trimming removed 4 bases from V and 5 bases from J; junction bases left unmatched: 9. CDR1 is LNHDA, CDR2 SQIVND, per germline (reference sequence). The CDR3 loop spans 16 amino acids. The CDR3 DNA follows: TGTGCCAGTAGTAACCCCTCTAGCGGGAGCGGAGATACGCAGTATTTT. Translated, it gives CASSNPSSGSGDTQYF.

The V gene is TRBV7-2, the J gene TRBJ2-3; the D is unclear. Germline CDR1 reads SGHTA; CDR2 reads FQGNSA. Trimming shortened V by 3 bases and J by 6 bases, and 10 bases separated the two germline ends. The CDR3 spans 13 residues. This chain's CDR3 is CASSLFLSDTQYF. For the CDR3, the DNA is TGTGCCAGCAGCTTGTTCCTGTCGGATACGCAGTATTTT.